The 24 T cell receptor beta chains in this list originate from one sample, sequenced in a study of T cell responses to AZD1222 COVID-19 vaccine (dated by TCRdb to about 2021). The library was prepared using the immunoSEQ multiplex PCR assay. Entries here come from immuneACCESS through TCRdb and include only in-frame sequences with V and J called. Some clones fail to appear in such tables; in the studies checked, an unresolved V gene covers under half of the shortfall, and the cause of the remainder is unknown. This sample has approximately 17,000 clones in its table, and around 83% of those were observed once. Together, the top ten hold over 12% of the sample. The sample's time point label, decoded: about 28 days (+/-7) after the second vaccine dose. The sequencing here drew on peripheral blood, taken 28 days after the second AZD1222 dose. The receptors stem from an adult who received the AZD1222 COVID-19 vaccine.

By proportion, this clone is medium-sized. This chain connects TRBV19 to TRBJ1-6, with D uncertain. The ends were cut back, 6 bases at V and 11 bases at J, with 17 bases in the middle. CDR3 size: 14 residues. Germline CDR1 is LNHDA and CDR2 is SQIVND (reference sequence). The CDR3 DNA reads as TGTGCCAGTAGACGGGCCCCCCTTGGGACACCCCTCCACTTT. This sequence encodes CASRRAPLGTPLHF.

The chain carries TRBV7-9 and TRBJ1-1, with a possible D match to TRBD1 (5 bases). CDR1 SEHNR and CDR2 FQNEAQ come from the germline V gene (reference sequence). This CDR3 comprises 16 residues. V gave up 5 bases and J gave up 3 bases, with 19 bases separating them. This CDR3 is CASSQSRGNLYTEAFF. CDR3 nucleotides: TGTGCCAGCAGCCAATCCCGGGGCAACCTGTACACTGAAGCTTTCTTT.

The V and J genes are TRBV7-9 and TRBJ1-2, with a tentative D call TRBD1 (6 bases). The V gene lost 5 bases and the J gene lost 3 bases, with 13 bases spanning the gap. The CDR3 contains 14 residues. Germline loops: CDR1 SEHNR, CDR2 FQNEAQ (reference sequence). The chain's CDR3 is CASSAWTEDYGYTF. For the CDR3, the DNA is TGTGCCAGCAGCGCGTGGACAGAAGACTATGGCTACACCTTC.

The chain joins TRBV7-8 to TRBJ1-1; a possible D gene is TRBD1 (5 bases). V was trimmed by 7 bases and J by 3 bases, leaving 15 bases between them. Germline-derived CDR1 and CDR2 are SGHVS and FQNEAQ. This CDR3 contains 14 residues. Written as DNA, the CDR3 is TGTGCCAGCACCCAGTCACCGGGGGACACTGAAGCTTTCTTT. Its protein is CASTQSPGDTEAFF. Combining the CDR3 with reference TRBV7-8 and TRBJ1-1 gives the whole variable domain GAGVSQSPRYKVAKRGQDVALRCDPISGHVSLFWYQQALGQGPEFLTYFQNEAQLDKSGLPSDRFFAERPEGSVSTLKIQRTQQEDSAVYLCASTQSPGDTEAFFGQGTRLTVV.

The chain uses TRBV28 and TRBJ1-5; D might be TRBD1 (5 bases). Trimming left V 2 bases short and J 7 bases short, with 12 bases between. Germline V gene sequence: CDR1 MDHEN, CDR2 SYDVKM. This CDR3 comprises 14 residues. In nucleotides, the CDR3 is TGTGCCAGCAGTTTAATAGGGGATCACCAGCCCCAGCATTTT. This gives the protein CASSLIGDHQPQHF.

This chain joins TRBV24-1 and TRBJ2-2; D is uncertain. The CDR3 has 17 residues. CDR1 is KGHDR and CDR2 is SFDVKD in the germline V gene. V was pared by 0 bases and J by 0 bases, with 10 bases between. Here the CDR3 reads CATSDLGQFANTGELFF. In DNA form, the CDR3 reads TGTGCCACCAGTGATTTGGGGCAGTTCGCGAACACCGGGGAGCTGTTTTTT.

The chain links TRBV7-2 to TRBJ1-1; D call uncertain. The CDR3 runs to 15 residues. Germline loops: CDR1 SGHTA, CDR2 FQGNSA. Trimming removed 5 bases from V and 3 bases from J, with 16 bases in between. CDR3 region: CASSLGFGRDTEAFF. DNA for the CDR3: TGTGCCAGCAGCCTAGGGTTTGGGCGGGACACTGAAGCTTTCTTT. The full variable domain, in which reference TRBV7-2 and TRBJ1-1 provide the parts outside the CDR3, is GAGVSQSPSNKVTEKGKDVELRCDPISGHTALYWYRQSLGQGLEFLIYFQGNSAPDKSGLPSDRFSAERTGGSVSTLTIQRTQQEDSAVYLCASSLGFGRDTEAFFGQGTRLTVV.

The chain carries TRBV5-5 and TRBJ2-2; D perhaps matches TRBD1 (5 bases). With 0 bases removed from V and 5 bases from J, the gap between germline ends came to 8 bases. The CDR3 has 14 amino acids. The germline V gene has CDR1 SGHKS and CDR2 YYEKEE (reference sequence). The DNA of the CDR3 is TGTGCCAGCAGCTTGGGGGCAGGGACCGGGGAGCTGTTTTTT. Its protein product is CASSLGAGTGELFF.

The table lists this clone with a few counts. The V gene is TRBV5-1, the J gene TRBJ1-2, with D perhaps matching TRBD1 (6 bases). The V gene lost 2 bases and the J gene lost 4 bases, with 12 bases spanning the gap. The CDR3 totals 14 residues. Germline CDR1 reads SGHRS; CDR2 reads YFSETQ. The CDR3 reads CASSFQGQIYGYTF. Written as DNA, the CDR3 is TGCGCCAGCAGCTTTCAGGGGCAGATCTATGGCTACACCTTC.

This clone was detected a few times. The CDR3 sequence: CASSLDSFNEQFF. The CDR3 nucleotides read TGTGCCAGCAGCTTAGATAGCTTCAATGAGCAGTTCTTC. The chain recombines TRBV11-3 with TRBJ2-1; no firm D call. With 0 bases removed from V and 6 bases from J, the gap between germline ends came to 6 bases. This CDR3 has 13 amino acids. Germline V gene data show CDR1 as SGHNT and CDR2 as YENEEA.

The gene calls are TRBV9 and TRBJ2-2, with TRBD1 identical over 10 bases. V gave up 2 bases and J gave up 5 bases; unmatched junction bases: 3. The CDR3 covers 15 residues. Germline values: CDR1 SGDLS, CDR2 YYNGEE. CDR3 sequence: CASSVDRGHTGELFF. The DNA of the CDR3 is TGTGCCAGCAGCGTCGACAGGGGGCATACCGGGGAGCTGTTTTTT.

J is TRBJ1-1 and V is TRBV18, with D unresolved. The CDR3 is 13 residues long. Germline-derived CDR1 and CDR2 are KGHSH and LQKENI. V dropped 3 bases and J dropped 6 bases, with 11 bases sitting between them. The CDR3 is CASSPNPSAEAFF. The CDR3 DNA reads TGTGCCAGCTCACCGAACCCCTCCGCTGAAGCTTTCTTT.

The chain carries TRBV30 and TRBJ2-2; a weak D match, TRBD1 (5 bases). V lost 0 bases and J 9 bases, leaving 11 bases between the germline ends. The CDR3 totals 13 residues. Germline V gene lookup returns CDR1 GTSNPN and CDR2 SVGIG (reference sequence). The CDR3 protein is CAWSVKGPWELFF. CDR3 DNA sequence: TGTGCCTGGAGTGTAAAGGGGCCTTGGGAGCTGTTTTTT.

The chain recombines TRBV7-9 with TRBJ2-3; 8 bases line up with TRBD2. V shed 4 bases and J 2 bases; nucleotides not matched to a gene: 5. The CDR3 spans 15 residues. Germline CDR1 reads SEHNR; CDR2 reads FQNEAQ (reference sequence). CDR3 in amino acids: CASSSGGGFTDTQYF. CDR3 nucleotides: TGTGCCAGCAGCTCCGGCGGGGGGTTCACAGATACGCAGTATTTT.

This rearrangement joins TRBV28 to TRBJ2-7, with a weak D call TRBD1 (5 bases). Trimming took off 4 bases at V and 2 bases at J, with 9 bases between the two ends. There are 13 residues in the CDR3. CDR1 is MDHEN, CDR2 SYDVKM, per germline. CDR3 nucleotide sequence: TGTGCCAGCAGTTCGGACAACCCCTACGAGCAGTACTTC. Translation gives CASSSDNPYEQYF. The variable domain in full, completed from reference TRBV28 and TRBJ2-7, reads DVKVTQSSRYLVKRTGEKVFLECVQDMDHENMFWYRQDPGLGLRLIYFSYDVKMKEKGDIPEGYSVSREKKERFSLILESASTNQTSMYLCASSSDNPYEQYFGPGTRLTVT.

The chain joins TRBV28 to TRBJ1-2, with D maybe TRBD1 (5 bases). The CDR3 runs to 15 residues. V lost 4 bases, J lost 7 bases, and 19 bases lay in between. Germline loops: CDR1 MDHEN, CDR2 SYDVKM. The CDR3 sequence: CASSSLGALKAGYTF. The CDR3 nucleotides read TGTGCCAGCAGTTCCCTTGGGGCACTTAAGGCTGGCTACACCTTC.

About this clone: Compared with germline, one end of the junction differs, possibly owing to a read error. The V call is TRBV7-7, the J call TRBJ2-5, with D perhaps matching TRBD1 (6 bases). The CDR3 runs 14 residues. CDR1 is SSHAT and CDR2 is FNYEAQ in the germline V gene (reference sequence). This CDR3 is CASSPTGITETQYF. DNA of the CDR3: TGTGCTAGCAGCCCTACAGGGATTACCGAGACCCAGTACTTC.

About this clone: Relative to the germline gene, one junction end is altered; a read error may explain this. The rearrangement joins TRBV7-7 to TRBJ2-5; TRBD1 is a possible D gene (5 bases). CDR3 length equals 15 residues. Per germline, CDR1 SSHAT and CDR2 FNYEAQ (reference sequence). CDR3 sequence reads: CASSLGPTEGETQYF. CDR3 bases: TGTGCTAGCAGCTTAGGTCCGACAGAAGGAGAGACCCAGTACTTC.

The chain recombines TRBV7-6 with TRBJ1-4; 7 bases are shared with TRBD1. V gave up 2 bases and J gave up 6 bases; unmatched junction bases: 15. Germline values: CDR1 SGHVS, CDR2 FNYEAQ. The CDR3 is made up of 18 amino acids. The CDR3: CASSLWDGLHRGYEKLFF. The CDR3 DNA follows: TGTGCCAGCAGCTTATGGGACGGATTACACAGGGGTTATGAAAAACTGTTTTTT.

This sequence joins TRBV10-3 and TRBJ2-2, with 10 bases identical to TRBD1. Germline V lookup: CDR1 ENHRY, CDR2 SYGVKD. Trimming at V came to 7 bases and at J to 6 bases, leaving 8 bases not matched to a gene. CDR3 length: 15 residues. The CDR3 DNA follows: TGTGCCATCAATCCGGGACAGGGGTACCCCGGGGAGCTGTTTTTT. Residues: CAINPGQGYPGELFF.

This chain connects TRBV11-3 to TRBJ2-1, with 9 bases matching TRBD2. The germline CDR1 and CDR2 sequences are SGHNT and YENEEA. V dropped 0 bases and J dropped 4; count of bases not matched to a gene: 13. The CDR3 totals 19 residues. Written as DNA, the CDR3 is TGTGCCAGCAGCTTAGATAGGATGGAAGCGGGGGGCCCGTACAATGAGCAGTTCTTC. It specifies CASSLDRMEAGGPYNEQFF.

The chain combines TRBV3-1 (or the pseudogene TRBV3-2) with TRBJ2-4; 8 bases align to TRBD1. The germline V gene encodes CDR1 LGHDT and CDR2 YNNKEL (reference sequence). The CDR3 covers 18 residues. Trimming at V came to 0 bases and at J to 5 bases, leaving 12 bases not matched to a gene. CDR3 loop: CASSQEPIGGQAQNIQYF. As DNA, the CDR3 is TGTGCCAGCAGCCAAGAACCTATAGGGGGACAGGCCCAAAACATTCAGTACTTC.

This clone was detected only a few times. The V gene is TRBV27, the J gene TRBJ1-6; 10 bases fit TRBD1. CDR1 and CDR2 from the germline V gene are MNHEY and SMNVEV (reference sequence). There are 14 residues in the CDR3. The V segment lost 3 bases and the J segment 14 bases; nucleotides outside the gene matches: 7. This CDR3 reads CASSFGGQGGALHF. The CDR3 DNA sequence: TGTGCCAGCAGTTTTGGAGGACAGGGGGGAGCCCTCCACTTT.

The chain carries TRBV11-2 and TRBJ1-5, with TRBD1 matching 7 bases. After removal of 6 bases from V and 4 bases from J, the junction contained 6 bases not matched to a gene. CDR1 is SGHAT and CDR2 is FQNNGV in the germline V gene. The CDR3 extends over 14 amino acids. The chain's CDR3 is CASSPDRINQPQHF. In DNA, the CDR3 is TGTGCCAGCAGTCCGGACAGGATTAATCAGCCCCAGCATTTT.